This TCR beta chain came from a study of OX40 agonist ivuxolimab in advanced cancers. TCRdb's copy holds only in-frame clones and misses some; the assay was immunoSEQ multiplex PCR. The sample lists 100,000 to 140,000 clones; 85% to 95% were seen once. V dropped 3 bases and J dropped 0 bases, with 9 bases sitting between them. This CDR3 comprises 16 residues. The V gene's germline CDR1 is KGHSH and CDR2 LQKENI. This specimen was CD4+ or CD8+ T cells sorted from blood, taken in a trial of the OX40 agonist ivuxolimab. The sequence came from an adult with an advanced solid tumor such as melanoma, head and neck, liver or kidney cancer. The chain carries TRBV18 and TRBJ1-6; TRBD1 might be the D (5 bases). The CDR3 loop reads CASSPGGGSYNSPLHF. CDR3 DNA: TGTGCCAGCTCACCTGGGGGTGGCTCCTATAATTCACCCCTCCACTTT.